Presented here are 17 T cell receptor beta chains from one specimen sequenced in a study of Graves' ophthalmopathy and Graves' hyperthyroidism. For repertoire sequencing, the TCR beta CDR3 regions were amplified from RNA transcripts. HTBI-primed RT-PCR formed the first round, and a multiplex PCR formed the second. Each CDR3 protein is one row after TCRdb ran MiXCR on the multiplex PCR reads. The sample has over 650,000 distinct CDR3 sequences, 35% to 50% seen once. Sequencing was performed on peripheral blood. These receptors were obtained from an adult man with Graves' ophthalmopathy.

The chain employs TRBV12-3 or TRBV12-4 and TRBJ1-2; D might be TRBD1 (5 bases). The CDR3 consists of 13 residues. V shed 1 base and J shed 7 bases, with 10 bases lying between them. The DNA for the CDR3 is TGTGCCAGCAGTTTAGAGGGGAGCACTGGCTACACCTTC. It encodes CASSLEGSTGYTF.

This clonotype was seen ten or more times. This sequence joins TRBV7-9 and TRBJ2-5, with TRBD2 matching 11 bases. V lost 0 bases, J lost 2 bases, and 5 bases stayed unmatched. The CDR3 has 17 amino acids. Germline V gene sequence: CDR1 SEHNR, CDR2 FQNEAQ (reference sequence). CDR3 loop: CASSLATSGSLQETQYF. The CDR3 DNA reads TGTGCCAGCAGCTTAGCCACTAGCGGGAGTTTACAAGAGACCCAGTACTTC.

This clonotype came up many times. The chain couples TRBV12-3 or TRBV12-4 to TRBJ2-7; D is unclear. With 1 base removed from V and 6 bases from J, the gap between germline ends came to 7 bases. This CDR3 spans 12 amino acids. Here the CDR3 DNA reads TGTGCCAGCAGTTTAGAGGTTTGCGAGCAGTACTTC. This translates into CASSLEVCEQYF.

The chain joins TRBV11-2 to TRBJ1-4; 7 bases fit TRBD1. J was trimmed by 0 bases and V by 1 base; bases with no gene match: 17. The CDR3 runs 21 residues. The germline CDR1 and CDR2 sequences are SGHAT and FQNNGV. CDR3 amino acids: CASSLGSGQAYPQPTNEKLFF. For the CDR3, the DNA is TGTGCCAGCAGCTTAGGGTCCGGACAGGCCTACCCGCAGCCAACTAATGAAAAACTGTTTTTT.

The chain carries TRBV20-1 and TRBJ2-7, with D perhaps TRBD1 (6 bases). The CDR3 length is 16 residues. V shed 3 bases and J shed 2 bases, with 20 bases lying between them. Germline assignment: CDR1 DFQATT and CDR2 SNEGSKA (reference sequence). The CDR3 DNA is TGCAGTGCTAGGAGGGGAACAACAGGGAACCCCTACGAGCAGTACTTC. Translation gives CSARRGTTGNPYEQYF.

The chain has TRBV2 and TRBJ1-1; no firm D call. CDR1 and CDR2 from the germline V gene are SNHLY and FYNNEI. The CDR3 covers 14 residues. Trimming pared 6 bases from V and 4 bases from J, leaving 15 bases between. The CDR3 DNA is TGTGCCAGCAGCTTGGGGAGATTCGGCACTGAAGCTTTCTTT. Amino acids: CASSLGRFGTEAFF. The full variable domain, in which reference TRBV2 and TRBJ1-1 provide the parts outside the CDR3, is EPEVTQTPSHQVTQMGQEVILRCVPISNHLYFYWYRQILGQKVEFLVSFYNNEISEKSEIFDDQFSVERPDGSNFTLKIRSTKLEDSAMYFCASSLGRFGTEAFFGQGTRLTVV.

The chain joins TRBV10-3 to TRBJ1-3, with no clear D. V was pared by 10 bases and J by 1 base, with 11 bases between. Germline CDR1 and CDR2: ENHRY and SYGVKD. This CDR3 is built from 13 residues. CDR3 sequence: CATKGRSGNTIYF. The CDR3 DNA sequence: TGTGCCACCAAGGGCCGTTCTGGAAACACCATATATTTT.

The chain employs TRBV12-3 or TRBV12-4 and TRBJ2-2; D remains unclear. The length of the CDR3 is 13 residues. Between the trimmed V and J ends, which lost 7 bases and 3 bases, there was a span of 9 bases. Here the CDR3 DNA reads TGTGCCAGCACCCGTCGGGACACCGGGGAGCTGTTTTTT. Encoded protein: CASTRRDTGELFF.

The chain carries TRBV10-3 and TRBJ1-5, with 10 positions matching TRBD1. Germline V gene lookup returns CDR1 ENHRY and CDR2 SYGVKD. V lost 10 bases, J lost 11 bases, and 8 bases stayed unmatched. The CDR3 length is 12 residues. CDR3 loop: CATVGQGVTQHF. The DNA of the CDR3 is TGTGCCACCGTAGGACAGGGGGTAACCCAGCATTTT.

This chain uses TRBV7-4 with TRBJ2-7, with D perhaps assigned TRBD1 or TRBD2 (5 bases each). The CDR3 is made up of 17 amino acids. Trimming shortened V by 4 bases and J by 3 bases, and 22 bases separated the two germline ends. Germline-derived CDR1 and CDR2 are SGHVT and SQSDAQ. CDR3 DNA: TGTGCCAGCAGCTCCCCGGTAACGGGGCCGCTACTCTACGAGCAGTACTTC. Encoded protein: CASSSPVTGPLLYEQYF.

Points on this clonotype: At one end, the junction sequence differs from germline, possibly due to a read error. The chain carries TRBV7-2 and TRBJ1-6; unclear D gene. CDR3 size: 19 residues. Germline CDR1 reads SGHTA; CDR2 reads FQGNSA. CDR3 loop: CASSQIILGLGRLNSPLHF. The CDR3 nucleotides are TGCGCCAGCAGCCAGATTATCTTGGGCCTAGGGCGTTTGAATTCACCCCTCCACTTT.

This rearrangement joins TRBV2 to TRBJ1-1; 7 bases are shared with TRBD1. The CDR3 has 13 residues. Germline assignment: CDR1 SNHLY and CDR2 FYNNEI. The V gene end was trimmed by 5 bases and the J gene end by 11 bases; junction bases not matched to a gene: 11. CDR3 DNA sequence: TGTGCCAGCAGTTACTCGAGGGACAGAGTGGCTTTCTTT. This gives the protein CASSYSRDRVAFF.

This clonotype has only a few counts. The chain links TRBV7-2 to TRBJ2-7; 7 positions match TRBD1. CDR1 SGHTA and CDR2 FQGNSA come from the germline V gene. The CDR3 is 14 amino acids. V was pared by 5 bases and J by 9 bases, with 13 bases of the junction left unmatched. The CDR3 loop is CASSPSDRASVQYF. The CDR3 DNA reads as TGTGCCAGCAGCCCATCCGACAGGGCGAGTGTGCAGTACTTC.

This clonotype was seen only once. The genes are TRBV29-1 and TRBJ1-1; 9 bases line up with TRBD1. Germline V gives CDR1 SQVTM, CDR2 ANQGSEA. The ends lost 7 bases at V and 1 base at J; junction bases unmatched: 7. The CDR3 loop spans 14 amino acids. The CDR3 region is CSAQQGAQNTEAFF. The CDR3 DNA follows: TGCAGCGCGCAACAGGGGGCGCAGAACACTGAAGCTTTCTTT.

Many counts were recorded for this clonotype. This chain links TRBV7-6 with TRBJ1-6; TRBD1 might be the D (5 bases). With 2 bases removed from V and 3 bases from J, the gap between germline ends came to 11 bases. Germline V CDR1 and CDR2: SGHVS, FNYEAQ. This CDR3 comprises 16 residues. Here the CDR3 reads CASSLTSGHYNSPLHF. The CDR3 DNA is TGTGCCAGCAGCTTAACTTCAGGGCACTATAATTCACCCCTCCACTTT.

This clonotype was counted many times. The rearrangement links TRBV29-1 to TRBJ2-5; 8 bases line up with TRBD1. The ends lost 6 bases at V and 9 bases at J; junction bases unmatched: 9. Germline loops: CDR1 SQVTM, CDR2 ANQGSEA. The CDR3 loop spans 12 amino acids. CDR3 nucleotides: TGCAGCGTCTACAGGGGGGATTGGGCCCAGTACTTC. It translates to CSVYRGDWAQYF.

In this sample, this clonotype turned up many times. The chain links TRBV7-2 to TRBJ2-2, with a tentative D call TRBD1 (5 bases). This CDR3 contains 14 residues. Germline CDR1 is SGHTA and CDR2 is FQGNSA. V lost 4 bases and J 2 bases, leaving 8 bases between the germline ends. CDR3 bases: TGTGCCAGCAGCTCGGACATTAACACCGGGGAGCTGTTTTTT. Protein product: CASSSDINTGELFF.